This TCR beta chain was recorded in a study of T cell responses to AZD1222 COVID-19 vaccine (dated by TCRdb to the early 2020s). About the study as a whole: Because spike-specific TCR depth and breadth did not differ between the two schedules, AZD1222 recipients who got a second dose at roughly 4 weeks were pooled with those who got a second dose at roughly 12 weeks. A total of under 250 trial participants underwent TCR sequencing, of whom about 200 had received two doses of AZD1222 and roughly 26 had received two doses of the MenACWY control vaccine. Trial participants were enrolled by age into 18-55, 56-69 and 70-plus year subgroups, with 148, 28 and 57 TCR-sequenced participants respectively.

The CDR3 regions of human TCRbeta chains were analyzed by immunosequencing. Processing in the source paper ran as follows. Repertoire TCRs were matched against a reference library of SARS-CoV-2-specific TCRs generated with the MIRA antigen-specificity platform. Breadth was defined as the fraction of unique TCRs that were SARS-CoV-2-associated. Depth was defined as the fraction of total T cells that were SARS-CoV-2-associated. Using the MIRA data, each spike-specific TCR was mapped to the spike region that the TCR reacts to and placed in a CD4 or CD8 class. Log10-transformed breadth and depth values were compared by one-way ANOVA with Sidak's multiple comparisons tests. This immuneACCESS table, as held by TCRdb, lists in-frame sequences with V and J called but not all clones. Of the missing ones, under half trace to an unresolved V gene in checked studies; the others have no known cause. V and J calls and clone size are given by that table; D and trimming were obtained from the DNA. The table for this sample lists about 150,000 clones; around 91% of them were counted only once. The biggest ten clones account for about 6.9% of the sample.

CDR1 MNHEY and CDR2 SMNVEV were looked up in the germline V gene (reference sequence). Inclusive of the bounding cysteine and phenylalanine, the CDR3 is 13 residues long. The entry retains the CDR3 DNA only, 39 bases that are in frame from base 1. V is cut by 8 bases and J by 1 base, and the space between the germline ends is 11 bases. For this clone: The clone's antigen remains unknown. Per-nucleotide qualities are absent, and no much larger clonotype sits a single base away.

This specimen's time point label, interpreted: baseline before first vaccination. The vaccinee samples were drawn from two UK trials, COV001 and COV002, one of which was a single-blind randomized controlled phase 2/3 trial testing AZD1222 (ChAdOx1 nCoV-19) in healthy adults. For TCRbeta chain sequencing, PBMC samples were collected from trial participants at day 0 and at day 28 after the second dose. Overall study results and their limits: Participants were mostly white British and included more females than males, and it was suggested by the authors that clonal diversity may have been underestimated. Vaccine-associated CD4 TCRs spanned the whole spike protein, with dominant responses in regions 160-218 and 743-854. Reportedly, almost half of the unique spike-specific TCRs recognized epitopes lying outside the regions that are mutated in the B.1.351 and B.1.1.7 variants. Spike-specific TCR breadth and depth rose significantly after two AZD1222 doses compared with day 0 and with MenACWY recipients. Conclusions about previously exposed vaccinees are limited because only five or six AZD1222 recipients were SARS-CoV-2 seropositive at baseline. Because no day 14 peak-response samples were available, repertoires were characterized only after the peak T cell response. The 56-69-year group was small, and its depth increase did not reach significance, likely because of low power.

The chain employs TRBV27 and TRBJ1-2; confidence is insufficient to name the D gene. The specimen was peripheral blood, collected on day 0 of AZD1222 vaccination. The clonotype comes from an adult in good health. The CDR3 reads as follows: CASGPAGNYGYTF. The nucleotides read TGTGCCAGCGGCCCCGCGGGTAACTATGGCTACACCTTC.